The T cell receptor beta chain described here comes from a study of regulatory T cells in long-lasting Graves disease. Study-level information: Less than 3 months of antithyroid drugs had been taken by newly diagnosed Graves' patients. Study conclusions and caveats: Exclusively peripheral blood, rather than thyroid tissue, was studied. Persistent disease samples used TRBV28, TRBJ1-2 and TRBJ2-5 preferentially.

The authors built TCR beta libraries using iRepertoire HTBI primers and Arm-PCR of CDR3 regions. MiXCR was run by TCRdb on the multiplex PCR reads, yielding one entry per CDR3 protein. The sample gives more than 300,000 distinct CDR3 sequences, 15% of which show up once; 22% is in the top ten. This clonotype was seen at least ten times. Its target is unknown. Time point indicated: newly diagnosed GD, antithyroid drugs for less than 3 months. PBMC RNA served as the TCR library source. Blood from the periphery, about 9.2 milliliters in all, was drawn into EDTA tubes. The CDR3 is 13 residues long. Per germline, CDR1 DFQATT and CDR2 SNEGSKA (reference sequence). V lost 5 bases, J lost 3 bases, and 3 bases stayed unmatched.

This sequence joins TRBV20-1 and TRBJ1-4; 7 bases are shared with TRBD1. The source was peripheral blood mononuclear cells (PBMCs), collected at new diagnosis, from a patient treated with antithyroid drugs. The clonotype comes from a female donor with Graves disease. The CDR3: CSAGRGANEKLFF. CDR3 sequence (DNA): TGCAGTGCTGGCAGGGGGGCTAATGAAAAACTGTTTTTT.